Shown below are 32 T cell receptor beta chains from a single sample sequenced in a study of OX40 agonist ivuxolimab in advanced cancers. Clones were read by immunoSEQ multiplex PCR, and TCRdb kept only the in-frame ones, dropping some. The repertoire holds about 68,000 clones, around 90% seen once, with just over 0.3% in the top ten. The material sequenced was CD4+ or CD8+ T cells sorted from blood, taken in a trial of the OX40 agonist ivuxolimab. These receptors all stem from an adult with an advanced solid tumor such as melanoma, head and neck, liver or kidney cancer.

V usage is TRBV21-1 and J usage is TRBJ2-1; the D segment call TRBD1 is taken from the table without a DNA check. TRBV21-1 is a recognized pseudogene. The CDR3 runs to 16 residues. The CDR3 bases are TGTGCCAGCAGCAAAGCGGCTCCAGAACAAGACAATGAGCAGTTCTTC. The encoded protein is CASSKAAPEQDNEQFF.

V usage is TRBV19 and J usage is TRBJ2-1; D may be TRBD1 or TRBD2 (5 bases each). This CDR3 is built from 14 residues. In germline, CDR1 is LNHDA, CDR2 SQIVND (reference sequence). V lost 8 bases to trimming and J lost 4 bases, with 15 bases between them. CDR3 sequence: CASAPGRSYNEQFF. The CDR3 DNA sequence: TGTGCCAGTGCTCCAGGGAGATCGTACAATGAGCAGTTCTTC. Full variable domain (rest looked up from reference TRBV19 and TRBJ2-1): DGGITQSPKYLFRKEGQNVTLSCEQNLNHDAMYWYRQDPGQGLRLIYYSQIVNDFQKGDIAEGYSVSREKKESFPLTVTSAQKNPTAFYLCASAPGRSYNEQFFGPGTRLTVL.

The chain recombines TRBV5-4 with TRBJ2-7; D could derive from TRBD1 or TRBD2 (5 bases each). Germline lookup yields CDR1 SGHNT and CDR2 YYREEE (reference sequence). The CDR3 has 16 residues. The V and J ends lost 4 bases and 0 bases respectively, with 17 bases between them. The CDR3 loop reads CASSLPGPLPSYEQYF. As DNA, the CDR3 is TGTGCCAGCAGCCTACCGGGACCACTTCCCTCCTACGAGCAGTACTTC.

The chain uses TRBV5-1 and TRBJ2-1; either TRBD1 or TRBD2 may supply D (5 bases each). Germline loops: CDR1 SGHRS, CDR2 YFSETQ. V dropped 0 bases and J dropped 7 bases, with 8 bases sitting between them. CDR3 size: 13 residues. The CDR3 DNA is TGCGCCAGCAGCTTGGGAGGGGTTAATGAGCAGTTCTTC. Amino acid sequence: CASSLGGVNEQFF.

The rearrangement uses TRBV6-1 and TRBJ2-7; 8 bases are shared with TRBD1. J was trimmed by 3 bases and V by 9 bases; bases with no gene match: 7. This CDR3 has 13 residues. Germline CDR1 reads MNHNS; CDR2 reads SASEGT. The CDR3 spells CASGSGQGYEQYF. In DNA, the CDR3 is TGTGCCAGTGGTTCCGGACAGGGCTACGAGCAGTACTTC.

The chain uses TRBV5-6 and TRBJ2-1, with 12 bases that match TRBD2. The length of the CDR3 is 16 residues. Germline V gives CDR1 SGHDT, CDR2 YYEEEE. J lost 7 bases, V lost 4 bases, and 9 bases had no gene match. CDR3 bases: TGTGCCAGCAGCCACCTACTAGCGGGAGGAGGTAATGAGCAGTTCTTC. This codes for CASSHLLAGGGNEQFF.

The genes are TRBV27 and TRBJ2-5; a weak D match, TRBD2 (6 bases). The J call is doubtful: the DNA matches TRBJ2-7 better. The CDR3 has 13 amino acids. Germline CDR1 reads MNHEY; CDR2 reads SMNVEV (reference sequence). CDR3 sequence: CASSFGRYYEQYF. In DNA form, the CDR3 reads TGTGCCAGCAGTTTCGGGAGATACTACGAGCAGTACTTC.

The chain carries TRBV11-2 and TRBJ2-7; 7 nucleotides match TRBD1. CDR1 SGHAT and CDR2 FQNNGV come from the germline V gene. V lost 2 bases to trimming and J lost 4 bases; unmatched junction nucleotides: 5. The CDR3 length is 14 residues. CDR3 sequence (DNA): TGTGCCAGCAGCTTAATCGGACAGGAGTACGAGCAGTACTTC. As protein: CASSLIGQEYEQYF.

The genes are TRBV19 and TRBJ2-5; 8 positions match TRBD2. V was pared by 5 bases and J by 10 bases, with 12 bases of the junction left unmatched. This CDR3 region has 14 residues. The germline CDR1 and CDR2 sequences are LNHDA and SQIVND (reference sequence). CDR3 in DNA: TGTGCCAGTAGTGGGAGAGCGGGAGCTAGTGGCCAGTACTTC. Protein product: CASSGRAGASGQYF.

This sequence joins TRBV18 and TRBJ1-1, with unresolved D. Germline V gene sequence: CDR1 KGHSH, CDR2 LQKENI. The CDR3 runs to 13 residues. V lost 2 bases and J lost 4, with 8 bases in between. CDR3 coding DNA: TGTGCCAGCTCACCAAAGGACGGCACTGAAGCTTTCTTT. This translates into CASSPKDGTEAFF.

The chain recombines TRBV7-9 with TRBJ2-2; 8 nucleotides agree with TRBD2. V lost 1 base, J lost 4 bases, and 5 bases stayed unmatched. The germline V gene has CDR1 SEHNR and CDR2 FQNEAQ (reference sequence). The CDR3 is 16 amino acids. This CDR3 reads CASSLEGLGATGELFF. CDR3 DNA sequence: TGTGCCAGCAGCTTAGAGGGACTAGGGGCCACCGGGGAGCTGTTTTTT.

This chain uses TRBV6-1 with TRBJ2-5; TRBD2 matches at 8 bases. Germline V CDR1 and CDR2: MNHNS, SASEGT. V shed 5 bases and J 5 bases; nucleotides not matched to a gene: 10. This CDR3 is built from 15 residues. The CDR3 DNA reads TGTGCCAGCAGTACCGGGACTAGAGGGAGGGAGACCCAGTACTTC. It specifies CASSTGTRGRETQYF.

This clone came up once. The junction differs from germline at one of its ends, possibly a read error. Other DNA variants within this sample encode the same CDR3. This chain connects TRBV7-9 to TRBJ2-3, with 12 bases identical to TRBD1. The CDR3 spans 16 residues. Germline V gene data show CDR1 as SEHNR and CDR2 as FQNEAQ (reference sequence). The CDR3 nucleotides read TGTGCCAGCAGCCCCGGGACAGGGGGCGATGTGGATACGCAGTACTTT. This codes for CASSPGTGGDVDTQYF.

J is TRBJ1-5 and V is TRBV7-2; TRBD1 matches 9 bases. The CDR3 has 16 residues. From germline, CDR1 is SGHTA and CDR2 FQGNSA. V trimming: 4 bases; J trimming: 3 bases; junction bases outside the gene matches: 7. The CDR3 DNA is TGTGCCAGCAGCTCCGACGGACAGGGGTTCAATCAGCCCCAGCATTTT. Its translation: CASSSDGQGFNQPQHF.

The chain employs TRBV6-5 and TRBJ2-7; possibly TRBD1 for D (6 bases). V shed 5 bases and J shed 5 bases, with 19 bases lying between them. CDR1 and CDR2 from the germline V gene are MNHEY and SVGAGI. This CDR3 is 15 amino acids long. CDR3 bases: TGTGCCAGCAGTCGCAATACCATACAGGGCAACGAGCAGTACTTC. Its translation is CASSRNTIQGNEQYF.

V gene TRBV6-1 combines with J gene TRBJ1-4; 7 bases align to TRBD1. V lost 6 bases to trimming and J lost 5 bases; unmatched junction nucleotides: 6. Germline CDR1 is MNHNS and CDR2 is SASEGT. The CDR3 length is 14 residues. The CDR3 sequence: CASRPDRLNEKLFF. For the CDR3, the DNA is TGTGCCAGCAGACCGGACAGGCTGAATGAAAAACTGTTTTTT.

V usage is TRBV6-5 and J usage is TRBJ2-6; D is ambiguous. Germline values: CDR1 MNHEY, CDR2 SVGAGI. The V end was cut by 7 bases, the J end by 0 bases, with 10 bases between. The CDR3 spans 15 residues. The CDR3 nucleotides are TGTGCCAGCACCTCATCGGGCTCTGGGGCCAACGTCCTGACTTTC. Its translation is CASTSSGSGANVLTF.

This sequence joins TRBV12-5 and TRBJ2-3; 9 nucleotides align to TRBD2. Per germline, CDR1 LGHNT and CDR2 FRNRAP. The CDR3 sequence is 15 residues long. Trimming removed 6 bases from V and 6 bases from J; junction bases left unmatched: 10. The chain's CDR3 is CASGREGPPLDTQYF. For the CDR3, the DNA is TGTGCTAGTGGGCGGGAGGGCCCCCCGCTTGATACGCAGTATTTT.

The V and J genes are TRBV19 and TRBJ2-1; the D gene could be TRBD1 or TRBD2 (5 bases each). The CDR3 is 18 residues long. Germline CDR1 LNHDA, CDR2 SQIVND (reference sequence). The V end lost 5 bases, the J end lost 2 bases, and 22 bases lay between the germline ends. CDR3 amino acids: CASSRGLAPGRTYNEQFF. Written as DNA, the CDR3 is TGTGCCAGTAGTCGTGGGCTGGCCCCGGGACGGACCTACAATGAGCAGTTCTTC. The full variable domain, completed using reference TRBV19 and TRBJ2-1, is DGGITQSPKYLFRKEGQNVTLSCEQNLNHDAMYWYRQDPGQGLRLIYYSQIVNDFQKGDIAEGYSVSREKKESFPLTVTSAQKNPTAFYLCASSRGLAPGRTYNEQFFGPGTRLTVL.

The chain carries TRBV9 and TRBJ1-1; no clear D. Germline CDR1 SGDLS, CDR2 YYNGEE. The CDR3 runs to 14 residues. The V end was cut by 0 bases, the J end by 2 bases, with 8 bases between. In DNA, the CDR3 is TGTGCCAGCAGCGTAGGTCCCACAAACACTGAAGCTTTCTTT. Translating gives CASSVGPTNTEAFF. Full variable domain (outside the CDR3, taken from reference TRBV9 and TRBJ1-1): DSGVTQTPKHLITATGQRVTLRCSPRSGDLSVYWYQQSLDQGLQFLIQYYNGEERAKGNILERFSAQQFPDLHSELNLSSLELGDSALYFCASSVGPTNTEAFFGQGTRLTVV.

This clone was detected a few times. The CDR3 region is CASSLERYGYTF. The CDR3 DNA reads TGTGCCAGCAGTTTAGAGAGGTATGGCTACACCTTC. The chain has TRBV28 and TRBJ1-2, with D uncertain. The germline CDR1 and CDR2 sequences are MDHEN and SYDVKM. Trimming removed 2 bases at V and 5 bases at J, with 6 bases between. The CDR3 length is 12 residues.

The J gene is TRBJ1-3, the V gene TRBV6-5; D gene unclear. V dropped 6 bases and J dropped 5 bases, with 8 bases sitting between them. The CDR3 contains 12 residues. Germline V CDR1 and CDR2: MNHEY, SVGAGI. The CDR3 region has the DNA TGTGCCAGCAGCGGCAGGAGAAACACCATATATTTT. Amino acid sequence: CASSGRRNTIYF.

The chain uses TRBV6-5 and TRBJ2-7, with D possibly matching TRBD2 (7 bases). There are 14 residues in the CDR3. CDR1 MNHEY and CDR2 SVGAGI come from the germline V gene. With 6 bases removed from V and 3 bases from J, the gap between germline ends came to 15 bases. As DNA, the CDR3 is TGTGCCAGCAGAAAGGGGGGGGGAGTCTACGAGCAGTACTTC. Translating gives CASRKGGGVYEQYF.

This chain joins TRBV9 and TRBJ2-1, with 9 nucleotides matching TRBD2. CDR1 SGDLS and CDR2 YYNGEE come from the germline V gene. This CDR3 contains 15 residues. V dropped 0 bases and J dropped 8; count of bases not matched to a gene: 6. For the CDR3, the DNA is TGTGCCAGCAGCGTAGTAATGGCGGGAGGGGATGAGCAGTTCTTC. Translated, it gives CASSVVMAGGDEQFF. The entire variable domain, with the rest obtained from reference TRBV9 and TRBJ2-1, is as follows: DSGVTQTPKHLITATGQRVTLRCSPRSGDLSVYWYQQSLDQGLQFLIQYYNGEERAKGNILERFSAQQFPDLHSELNLSSLELGDSALYFCASSVVMAGGDEQFFGPGTRLTVL.

V usage is TRBV29-1 and J usage is TRBJ1-1; the D gene is possibly TRBD1 (6 bases). This CDR3 region has 14 residues. The germline V gene has CDR1 SQVTM and CDR2 ANQGSEA. Deletions cut 5 bases from V and 0 bases from J, with 13 bases between. The CDR3 bases are TGCAGCGTTCGATTCAGGGGATTGAACACTGAAGCTTTCTTT. Its protein is CSVRFRGLNTEAFF.

V is TRBV2 and J is TRBJ1-4; tentative D call: TRBD1 (6 bases). This CDR3 comprises 14 residues. The germline V gene has CDR1 SNHLY and CDR2 FYNNEI. Trimming removed 5 bases from V and 8 bases from J, with 15 bases in between. The CDR3 is CASSRGTPLEKLFF. CDR3 sequence (DNA): TGTGCCAGCAGTAGGGGGACACCCTTGGAAAAACTGTTTTTT. Combining the CDR3 with reference TRBV2 and TRBJ1-4 gives the whole variable domain EPEVTQTPSHQVTQMGQEVILRCVPISNHLYFYWYRQILGQKVEFLVSFYNNEISEKSEIFDDQFSVERPDGSNFTLKIRSTKLEDSAMYFCASSRGTPLEKLFFGSGTQLSVL.

The genes are TRBV27 and TRBJ2-2, with D tentatively TRBD2 (6 bases). The CDR3 runs to 14 residues. Germline values: CDR1 MNHEY, CDR2 SMNVEV (reference sequence). The V gene lost 2 bases and the J gene lost 6 bases, with 10 bases spanning the gap. The CDR3 region has the DNA TGTGCCAGCAGTTTACCCGGACTACCCGGGGAGCTGTTTTTT. This encodes CASSLPGLPGELFF.

J is TRBJ2-1 and V is TRBV5-4; D is tentatively TRBD1 or TRBD2 (5 bases each). The CDR3 spans 16 residues. Looked up from germline, CDR1 is SGHNT and CDR2 is YYREEE (reference sequence). V was cut by 6 bases and J by 2 bases, with 18 bases left in between. CDR3 coding DNA: TGTGCCAGCACCCGATCCCTAGAGGGACCCTACAATGAGCAGTTCTTC. It is translated as CASTRSLEGPYNEQFF. Based on the CDR3 plus reference TRBV5-4 and TRBJ2-1, the full variable domain is ETGVTQSPTHLIKTRGQQVTLRCSSQSGHNTVSWYQQALGQGPQFIFQYYREEENGRGNFPPRFSGLQFPNYSSELNVNALELDDSALYLCASTRSLEGPYNEQFFGPGTRLTVL.

The CDR3 loop reads CASSYLGDTQYF. The CDR3 DNA sequence: TGTGCCAGCAGTTACTTAGGGGATACGCAGTATTTT. This sequence joins TRBV6-6 and TRBJ2-3; D not resolved. The length of the CDR3 is 12 residues. V lost 1 base to trimming and J lost 6 bases, with 5 bases between them. Germline V gene lookup returns CDR1 MNHNY and CDR2 SVGAGI (reference sequence).

The chain couples TRBV5-1 to TRBJ2-5, with D possibly TRBD2 on 6 matching bases. Trimming took off 0 bases at V and 3 bases at J, with 15 bases between the two ends. Per germline, CDR1 SGHRS and CDR2 YFSETQ. CDR3 length equals 16 residues. The CDR3, as DNA: TGCGCCAGCAGCTTGGGCCGGACTAATTCTGAAGAGACCCAGTACTTC. Its protein is CASSLGRTNSEETQYF. Complete variable domain (other parts from reference TRBV5-1 and TRBJ2-5): KAGVTQTPRYLIKTRGQQVTLSCSPISGHRSVSWYQQTPGQGLQFLFEYFSETQRNKGNFPGRFSGRQFSNSRSEMNVSTLELGDSALYLCASSLGRTNSEETQYFGPGTRLLVL.

The V gene is TRBV28, the J gene TRBJ1-2; 9 nucleotides agree with TRBD1. The CDR3 spans 15 residues. V shed 5 bases and J 4 bases; nucleotides not matched to a gene: 8. CDR1 MDHEN and CDR2 SYDVKM come from the germline V gene. The CDR3 sequence: CASSTLTGGRYGYTF. The CDR3 nucleotides read TGTGCCAGCAGTACTCTGACAGGGGGACGCTATGGCTACACCTTC.

This clone appeared a single time. V usage is TRBV4-1 and J usage is TRBJ2-2, with 7 bases lining up with TRBD2. Germline assignment: CDR1 MGHRA and CDR2 YSYEKL. The CDR3 covers 16 residues. V lost 0 bases to trimming and J lost 6 bases; unmatched junction nucleotides: 7. CDR3 coding DNA: TGCGCCAGCAGCCAAGAAGGCGGGAGTAAGGCCGGGGAGCTGTTTTTT. This gives the protein CASSQEGGSKAGELFF.